Listed below are T cell receptor beta chains from one sample, sequenced in a study of cytomegalovirus exposure and HLA in healthy donors. Method: immunoSEQ multiplex PCR; TCRdb's copy keeps in-frame clones and lacks some. The data show 65,000 to 90,000 clones, 79% seen once. The specimen was PBMCs. Receptor source: a man under 40 in good health and CMV-seronegative. CDR3s include the opening cysteine and the closing phenylalanine or tryptophan. D genes are given only for firm matches. Clone sizes are given selectively: once, few, many, or a class where the clone is expanded.

d_gene,v_gene,abundance,j_gene,CDR3nt,CDR3aa
-,TRBV7-2,-,TRBJ2-2,TGTGCCAGCAGCCTCCTGACTGGCCCCGGGGAGCTGTTTTTT,CASSLLTGPGELFF
TRBD1,TRBV13,-,TRBJ2-5,TGTGCCAGCAGCCCGACAGGGGGCAGAGAGACCCAGTACTTC,CASSPTGGRETQYF
TRBD1,TRBV7-9,-,TRBJ1-4,TGTGCCAGCAGCTTAAATCTCAGGGGGACTGAAAAACTGTTTTTT,CASSLNLRGTEKLFF
-,TRBV4-1,-,TRBJ2-5,TGCGCCAGCAGCTCCCTCTTCCAAGAGACCCAGTACTTC,CASSSLFQETQYF
TRBD1,TRBV7-2,-,TRBJ2-7,TGTGCCAGCAGCTTAGAGGGAATTACAGGGGCTCTTAACGAGCAGTACTTC,CASSLEGITGALNEQYF
-,TRBV6-5,-,TRBJ1-6,TGTGCCAGCAGTACAGGGTATAATTCACCCCTCCACTTT,CASSTGYNSPLHF
-,TRBV30,-,TRBJ1-5,TGTGCCTGGAGTGTAGCGGGGGGCAATCAGCCCCAGCATTTT,CAWSVAGGNQPQHF
-,TRBV6-1,-,TRBJ2-1,TGTGCCAGCAGTGAGGGGGGTGAGCAGTTCTTC,CASSEGGEQFF
-,TRBV4-1,once,TRBJ1-2,TGCGCCAGCAGCCACAAGATCTTAGGGGGGGAGGGCTACACCTTC,CASSHKILGGEGYTF
TRBD1,TRBV18,-,TRBJ2-7,TGTGCCAGCTCACCAATCGAACAGGGGAACGAGCAGTACTTC,CASSPIEQGNEQYF
-,TRBV5-1,-,TRBJ1-2,TGCGCCAGCAGCCCGTCCGGGGACTATGGCTACACCTTC,CASSPSGDYGYTF
TRBD1,TRBV2,-,TRBJ1-6,TGTGCCAATACGGACAGGGCGGATAATTCACCCCTCCACTTT,CANTDRADNSPLHF
-,TRBV6-6,few,TRBJ1-5,TGTGCCACTAAACCAGGGGACAATCAGCCCCAGCATTTT,CATKPGDNQPQHF
-,TRBV4-3,-,TRBJ2-3,TGCGCCAGCAGCCAGGACAGCGAGACTAGCACAGATACGCAGTATTTT,CASSQDSETSTDTQYF
-,TRBV7-2,once,TRBJ2-3,TGTGCCAGCAGCGCCCGAGGACGGGAGATAGATACGCAGTATTTT,CASSARGREIDTQYF
-,TRBV21-1,-,TRBJ1-1,TGTGCCAGCAGCAATCACGCCGGAGCTTTCTTT,CASSNHAGAFF
-,TRBV7-2,-,TRBJ2-2,TGTGCCAGCAGCTCTAACACCGGGGAGCTGTTTTTT,CASSSNTGELFF